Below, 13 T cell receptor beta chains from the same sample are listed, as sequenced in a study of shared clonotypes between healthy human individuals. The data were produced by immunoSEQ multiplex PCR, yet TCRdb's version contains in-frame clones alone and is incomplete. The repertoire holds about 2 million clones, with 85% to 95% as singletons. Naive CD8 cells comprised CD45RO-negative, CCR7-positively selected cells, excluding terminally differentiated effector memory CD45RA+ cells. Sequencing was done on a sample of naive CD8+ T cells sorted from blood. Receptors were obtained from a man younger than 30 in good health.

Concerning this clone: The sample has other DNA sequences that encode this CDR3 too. The CDR3 DNA is TGTGCCAGCAGCGTAGGCGGTAATGAAAAACTGTTTTTT. Translated: CASSVGGNEKLFF. The chain couples TRBV9 to TRBJ1-4; no clear D gene. Germline V gene sequence: CDR1 SGDLS, CDR2 YYNGEE. The ends were cut back, 0 bases at V and 4 bases at J, with 4 bases in the middle. The CDR3 loop spans 13 amino acids.

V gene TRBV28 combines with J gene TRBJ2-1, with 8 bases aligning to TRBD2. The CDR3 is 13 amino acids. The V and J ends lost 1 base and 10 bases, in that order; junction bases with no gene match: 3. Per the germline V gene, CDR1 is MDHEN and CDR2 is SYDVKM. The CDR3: CASSLYGGGEQFF. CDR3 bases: TGTGCCAGCAGTTTATATGGCGGGGGGGAGCAGTTCTTC.

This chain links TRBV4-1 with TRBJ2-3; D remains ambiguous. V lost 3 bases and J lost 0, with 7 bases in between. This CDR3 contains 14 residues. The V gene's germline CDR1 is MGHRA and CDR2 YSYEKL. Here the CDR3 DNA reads TGCGCCAGCAGCCATCCCGGCAGCACAGATACGCAGTATTTT. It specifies CASSHPGSTDTQYF.

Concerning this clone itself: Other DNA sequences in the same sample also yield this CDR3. The CDR3 spells CASSVGQTTEAFF. In DNA form, the CDR3 reads TGTGCCAGCAGCGTAGGGCAGACCACTGAAGCTTTCTTT. The chain combines TRBV9 with TRBJ1-1, with no clear D. The CDR3 spans 13 residues. Trimming shortened V by 0 bases and J by 4 bases, and 7 bases separated the two germline ends. Germline lookup yields CDR1 SGDLS and CDR2 YYNGEE.

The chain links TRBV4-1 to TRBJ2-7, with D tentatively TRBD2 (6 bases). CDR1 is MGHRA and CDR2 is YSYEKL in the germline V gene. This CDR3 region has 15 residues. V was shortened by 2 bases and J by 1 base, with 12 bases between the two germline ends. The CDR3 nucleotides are TGCGCCAGCAGCCAAATACCGGGACTGTCCTACGAGCAGTACTTC. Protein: CASSQIPGLSYEQYF.

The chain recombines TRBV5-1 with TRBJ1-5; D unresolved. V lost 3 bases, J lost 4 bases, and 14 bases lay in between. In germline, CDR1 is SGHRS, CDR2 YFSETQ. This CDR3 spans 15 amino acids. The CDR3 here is CASSSKRTDNQPQHF. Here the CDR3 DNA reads TGCGCCAGCAGCTCAAAACGTACAGATAATCAGCCCCAGCATTTT.

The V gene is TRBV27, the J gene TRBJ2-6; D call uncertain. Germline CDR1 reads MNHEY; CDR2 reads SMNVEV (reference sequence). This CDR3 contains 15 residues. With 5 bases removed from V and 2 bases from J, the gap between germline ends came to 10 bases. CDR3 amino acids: CASSASWAGANVLTF. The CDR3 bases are TGTGCCAGCAGTGCAAGCTGGGCTGGGGCCAACGTCCTGACTTTC. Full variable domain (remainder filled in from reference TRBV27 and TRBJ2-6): EAQVTQNPRYLITVTGKKLTVTCSQNMNHEYMSWYRQDPGLGLRQIYYSMNVEVTDKGDVPEGYKVSRKEKRNFPLILESPSPNQTSLYFCASSASWAGANVLTFGAGSRLTVL.

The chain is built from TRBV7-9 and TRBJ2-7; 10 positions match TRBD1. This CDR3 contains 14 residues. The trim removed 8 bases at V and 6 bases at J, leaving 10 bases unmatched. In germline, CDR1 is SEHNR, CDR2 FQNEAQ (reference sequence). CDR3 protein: CASSSGTGVSEQYF. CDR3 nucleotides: TGTGCCAGCTCCTCCGGGACAGGGGTCTCCGAGCAGTACTTC.

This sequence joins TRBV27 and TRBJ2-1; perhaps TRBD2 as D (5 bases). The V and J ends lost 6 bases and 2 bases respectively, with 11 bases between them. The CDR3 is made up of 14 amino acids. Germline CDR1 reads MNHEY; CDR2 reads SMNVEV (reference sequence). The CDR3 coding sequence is TGTGCCAGCAGCACCGGGAACCCCTACAATGAGCAGTTCTTC. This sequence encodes CASSTGNPYNEQFF.

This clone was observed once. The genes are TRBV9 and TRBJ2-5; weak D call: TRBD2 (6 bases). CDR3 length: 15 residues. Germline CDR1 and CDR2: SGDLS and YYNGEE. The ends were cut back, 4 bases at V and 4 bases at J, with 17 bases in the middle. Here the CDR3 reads CASSPEGRGAETQYF. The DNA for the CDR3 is TGTGCCAGCAGCCCGGAGGGCCGGGGTGCAGAGACCCAGTACTTC.

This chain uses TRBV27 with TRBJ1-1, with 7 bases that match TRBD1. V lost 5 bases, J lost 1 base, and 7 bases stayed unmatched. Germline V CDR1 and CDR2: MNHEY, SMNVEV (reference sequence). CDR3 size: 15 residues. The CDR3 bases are TGTGCCAGCAGTCTACGACAGGGACCGAACACTGAAGCTTTCTTT. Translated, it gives CASSLRQGPNTEAFF.

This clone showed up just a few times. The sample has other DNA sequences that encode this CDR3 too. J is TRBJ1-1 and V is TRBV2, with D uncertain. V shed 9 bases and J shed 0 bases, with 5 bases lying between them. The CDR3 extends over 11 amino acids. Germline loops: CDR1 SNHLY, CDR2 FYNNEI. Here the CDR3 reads CASSVNTEAFF. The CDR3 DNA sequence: TGTGCCAGTTCGGTGAACACTGAAGCTTTCTTT.

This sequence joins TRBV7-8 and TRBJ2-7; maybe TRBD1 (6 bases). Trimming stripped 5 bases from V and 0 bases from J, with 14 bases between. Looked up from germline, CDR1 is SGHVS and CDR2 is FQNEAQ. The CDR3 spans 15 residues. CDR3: CASSQDTDSSYEQYF. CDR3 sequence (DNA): TGTGCCAGCAGCCAGGACACGGACAGCTCCTACGAGCAGTACTTC.